This TCR beta chain came from a study of post-analysis software for immune sequencing data. Study-level background: Recorded subtypes: relapsing-remitting, secondary progressive, progressive-relapsing; some patients unannotated. Findings of the study overall: When the samples were clustered directly with F measure, those that had been prepared in the same batch showed strong co-clustering. The study found TRBV5-6, TRBV5-1 and TRBV20-1 among a handful of TRBV segments more frequent in patients than controls.

Notes on this clonotype: Its antigen is still unknown. One base away lies a much larger clone, so this may be a sequencing read error.

The CDR3 has 17 amino acids. Germline lookup yields CDR1 SGHVS and CDR2 FQNEAQ. The authors incorporated unique molecular identifiers into the TCR beta cDNA libraries. From the PCR reads, TCRdb called clonotypes with MiXCR, one entry per CDR3 protein. The sample includes about 770,000 distinct CDR3 sequences, 35% to 55% of them seen just once. The receptor was derived from a girl aged 10 to 17 with multiple sclerosis. Specimen: blood. This chain links TRBV7-8 with TRBJ1-4; possible D gene TRBD1, 5 bases. The CDR3 is CTSSLGLPGRAVEKLFF. The CDR3 nucleotides read TGTACCAGCAGCTTAGGACTTCCGGGACGGGCGGTTGAAAAACTGTTTTTT. Full variable domain (outside the CDR3, taken from reference TRBV7-8 and TRBJ1-4): GAGVSQSPRYKVAKRGQDVALRCDPISGHVSLFWYQQALGQGPEFLTYFQNEAQLDKSGLPSDRFFAERPEGSVSTLKIQRTQQEDSAVYLCTSSLGLPGRAVEKLFFGSGTQLSVL.